These 20 T cell receptor beta chains share one sample of origin, sequenced in a study of OX40 agonist ivuxolimab in advanced cancers. Using immunoSEQ multiplex PCR, the repertoire was profiled, and TCRdb retains in-frame clones only, with some absent. The top ten clones hold 58% of a sample with 20,000 to 25,000 clones, over 80% of them seen once. The source material was CD4+ or CD8+ T cells sorted from blood, sampled in a trial of the OX40 agonist ivuxolimab. The source of these receptors is an adult with an advanced solid tumor such as melanoma, head and neck, liver or kidney cancer.

The chain recombines TRBV6-6 with TRBJ1-5; D unresolved. The CDR3 is made up of 16 amino acids. Looked up from germline, CDR1 is MNHNY and CDR2 is SVGAGI (reference sequence). The V and J ends lost 2 bases and 0 bases respectively, with 11 bases between them. The CDR3 region is CASSYIPEYSNQPQHF. The CDR3 DNA reads TGTGCCAGCAGTTACATTCCGGAATATAGCAATCAGCCCCAGCATTTT.

The chain recombines TRBV6-6 with TRBJ1-5, with D perhaps matching TRBD1 (5 bases). V dropped 7 bases and J dropped 0 bases, with 13 bases sitting between them. The length of the CDR3 is 15 residues. Germline-derived CDR1 and CDR2 are MNHNY and SVGAGI (reference sequence). The chain's CDR3 is CASTGDVDSNQPQHF. CDR3 nucleotides: TGTGCCAGCACCGGGGACGTTGATAGCAATCAGCCCCAGCATTTT.

The chain links TRBV2 to TRBJ2-5; 7 bases are shared with TRBD1. The last part of the DNA fits TRBJ2-7 better; the J call may be wrong. The germline V gene has CDR1 SNHLY and CDR2 FYNNEI. This CDR3 has 15 amino acids. CDR3 nucleotide sequence: TGTGCCAGCAGACCCCCGACCTCAGGGGGTTACGAGCAGTACTTC. Encoded protein: CASRPPTSGGYEQYF.

The J gene is TRBJ2-1, the V gene TRBV19; TRBD1 matches 7 bases. The V and J ends lost 1 base and 6 bases, in that order; junction bases with no gene match: 3. The germline CDR1 and CDR2 sequences are LNHDA and SQIVND (reference sequence). The CDR3 contains 14 residues. The CDR3, as DNA: TGTGCCAGTAGTATAGGGGCAGGGGGCAATGAGCAGTTCTTC. It is translated as CASSIGAGGNEQFF.

The V gene is TRBV5-5, the J gene TRBJ2-1, with 7 bases matching TRBD2. This CDR3 is built from 14 residues. V lost 4 bases to trimming and J lost 7 bases; unmatched junction nucleotides: 8. CDR1 is SGHKS, CDR2 YYEKEE, per germline (reference sequence). The CDR3 reads CASSLSRTRNEQFF. The CDR3 bases are TGTGCCAGCAGCCTCTCAAGGACTAGAAATGAGCAGTTCTTC. The complete variable domain, with remaining parts taken from reference TRBV5-5 and TRBJ2-1, reads DAGVTQSPTHLIKTRGQQVTLRCSPISGHKSVSWYQQVLGQGPQFIFQYYEKEERGRGNFPDRFSARQFPNYSSELNVNALLLGDSALYLCASSLSRTRNEQFFGPGTRLTVL.

This chain connects TRBV27 to TRBJ2-5; D is perhaps TRBD2 (6 bases). Near its end, the DNA agrees better with TRBJ2-7, so the J call may be wrong. Per the germline V gene, CDR1 is MNHEY and CDR2 is SMNVEV (reference sequence). The CDR3 covers 13 residues. CDR3 sequence: CASSGTAGIEQYF. For the CDR3, the DNA is TGTGCCAGCAGTGGGACCGCGGGGATCGAGCAGTACTTC.

The CDR3 DNA is TGTGCCAGCAGCCAACCGTCAGGTGGCCCTAGGGCTAACACCGGGGAGCTGTTTTTT. Protein: CASSQPSGGPRANTGELFF. V gene TRBV7-8 combines with J gene TRBJ2-2; unclear D gene. The length of the CDR3 is 19 residues. Trimming cost V 5 bases and J 2 bases, with 24 bases left between them. Looked up from germline, CDR1 is SGHVS and CDR2 is FQNEAQ.

The rearrangement uses TRBV13 and TRBJ1-1; D unclear. CDR1 is PRHDT, CDR2 FYEKMQ, per germline (reference sequence). CDR3 length equals 14 residues. V was shortened by 4 bases and J by 8 bases, with 17 bases between the two germline ends. CDR3 amino acids: CASSSTIINEEAFF. In DNA form, the CDR3 reads TGTGCCAGCAGCTCCACCATCATCAACGAGGAAGCTTTCTTT.

This chain joins TRBV29-1 and TRBJ1-1; TRBD1 aligns across 8 bases. There are 16 residues in the CDR3. CDR1 and CDR2 (germline): SQVTM, ANQGSEA. With V trimmed by 0 bases and J by 1 base, 7 bases remained unmatched. CDR3 protein: CSVEDLRTGWNTEAFF. The CDR3 DNA sequence: TGCAGCGTTGAAGACCTCAGGACAGGGTGGAACACTGAAGCTTTCTTT. Variable domain in full (rest from reference TRBV29-1 and TRBJ1-1): SAVISQKPSRDICQRGTSLTIQCQVDSQVTMMFWYRQQPGQSLTLIATANQGSEATYESGFVIDKFPISRPNLTFSTLTVSNMSPEDSSIYLCSVEDLRTGWNTEAFFGQGTRLTVV.

The rearrangement uses TRBV5-4 and TRBJ2-4; D gene uncertain. With 9 bases removed from V and 2 bases from J, the gap between germline ends came to 18 bases. Germline assignment: CDR1 SGHNT and CDR2 YYREEE (reference sequence). CDR3 length: 15 residues. The CDR3 nucleotides are TGTGCCAACAATGGTGGGCGCTTTTCCAAAAACATTCAGTACTTC. This codes for CANNGGRFSKNIQYF. Using reference TRBV5-4 and TRBJ2-4 for the parts outside the CDR3, the full variable domain is ETGVTQSPTHLIKTRGQQVTLRCSSQSGHNTVSWYQQALGQGPQFIFQYYREEENGRGNFPPRFSGLQFPNYSSELNVNALELDDSALYLCANNGGRFSKNIQYFGAGTRLSVL.

The count of this clone is one. This rearrangement joins TRBV29-1 to TRBJ2-2, with 8 bases fitting TRBD2. Germline V gives CDR1 SQVTM, CDR2 ANQGSEA. V was pared by 1 base and J by 7 bases, with 8 bases of the junction left unmatched. The CDR3 is 15 amino acids. CDR3 sequence reads: CSVEVVAGKGGELFF. The CDR3 nucleotides read TGCAGCGTTGAAGTGGTAGCGGGGAAAGGCGGGGAGCTGTTTTTT.

The chain couples TRBV7-9 to TRBJ2-3; TRBD1 matches 8 bases. The CDR3 runs 18 residues. Trimming took 2 bases from V and 4 from J; bases not matched to a gene: 14. In germline, CDR1 is SEHNR, CDR2 FQNEAQ (reference sequence). The CDR3 nucleotides read TGTGCCAGCAGCTTATCTGGACAGGGCACTCGTTCCGCAGATACGCAGTATTTT. It specifies CASSLSGQGTRSADTQYF. The whole variable domain, filled in from reference TRBV7-9 and TRBJ2-3, reads DTGVSQNPRHKITKRGQNVTFRCDPISEHNRLYWYRQTLGQGPEFLTYFQNEAQLEKSRLLSDRFSAERPKGSFSTLEIQRTEQGDSAMYLCASSLSGQGTRSADTQYFGPGTRLTVL.

This chain joins TRBV4-1 and TRBJ2-5, with D hard to call. The CDR3 runs 14 residues. The ends were cut back, 0 bases at V and 5 bases at J, with 10 bases in the middle. From germline, CDR1 is MGHRA and CDR2 YSYEKL. The CDR3 spells CASSQDYPPETQYF. In nucleotides, the CDR3 is TGCGCCAGCAGCCAAGATTACCCCCCCGAGACCCAGTACTTC.

In regard to this clone: One end of the junction does not line up with germline, which may come from a read error. The V gene is TRBV7-9, the J gene TRBJ2-7; D is uncertain. Germline assignment: CDR1 SEHNR and CDR2 FQNEAQ (reference sequence). This CDR3 comprises 10 residues. CDR3 residues: CASSLDEQYF. The CDR3 region has the DNA TGTGCCAGCAGTTTAGACGAGCAGTACTTC.

The genes are TRBV29-1 and TRBJ1-1, with 9 nucleotides matching TRBD1. Germline V gene sequence: CDR1 SQVTM, CDR2 ANQGSEA. Trimming removed 7 bases from V and 4 bases from J; junction bases left unmatched: 10. The CDR3 runs to 14 residues. CDR3 sequence (DNA): TGCAGCGCCGAGGGACAGGGTTTGGGCACTGAAGCTTTCTTT. It encodes CSAEGQGLGTEAFF.

The chain combines TRBV6-1 with TRBJ1-5; D gene ambiguous. Germline-derived CDR1 and CDR2 are MNHNS and SASEGT. This CDR3 spans 11 amino acids. Trimming shortened V by 6 bases and J by 4 bases, and 4 bases separated the two germline ends. CDR3 residues: CASRKNQPQHF. The CDR3 DNA reads TGTGCCAGCAGGAAAAATCAGCCCCAGCATTTT.

The chain links TRBV7-2 to TRBJ1-4; D remains unclear. This CDR3 contains 13 residues. V was clipped by 5 bases and J by 5 bases, with 9 bases between them. Germline-derived CDR1 and CDR2 are SGHTA and FQGNSA. The CDR3 region is CASSLELNEKLFF. In DNA, the CDR3 is TGTGCCAGCAGCCTGGAGTTGAATGAAAAACTGTTTTTT.

The chain recombines TRBV6-1 with TRBJ1-4; D is ambiguous. Germline V gives CDR1 MNHNS, CDR2 SASEGT. The ends were cut back, 0 bases at V and 2 bases at J, with 13 bases in the middle. The CDR3 is 17 residues long. CDR3 protein: CASSEAPSGKTNEKLFF. The DNA of the CDR3 is TGTGCCAGCAGTGAAGCCCCGAGTGGCAAGACTAATGAAAAACTGTTTTTT.

V is TRBV7-2 and J is TRBJ2-1; 11 positions match TRBD2. The CDR3 is 15 amino acids. Germline CDR1 SGHTA, CDR2 FQGNSA. Unmatched junction bases numbered 2, after V lost 3 bases and J lost 4 bases. This chain's CDR3 is CASSLTSGAYNEQFF. The CDR3 DNA reads TGTGCCAGCAGCTTGACTAGCGGGGCTTACAATGAGCAGTTCTTC. The full variable domain, completed using reference TRBV7-2 and TRBJ2-1, is GAGVSQSPSNKVTEKGKDVELRCDPISGHTALYWYRQSLGQGLEFLIYFQGNSAPDKSGLPSDRFSAERTGGSVSTLTIQRTQQEDSAVYLCASSLTSGAYNEQFFGPGTRLTVL.

The CDR3 DNA reads TGTGCCAGCAGTTTCTGGGGGCCCAACTATGGCTACACCTTC. Its protein is CASSFWGPNYGYTF. The chain couples TRBV27 to TRBJ1-2; D possibly corresponds to TRBD1 (6 bases). This CDR3 comprises 14 residues. Germline assignment: CDR1 MNHEY and CDR2 SMNVEV (reference sequence). V was clipped by 3 bases and J by 2 bases, with 10 bases between them.